Presented here are 5 T cell receptor beta chains from one specimen sequenced in a study of T cell repertoires in cytomegalovirus infection. For these TCRs, the target antigens are not known. One entry per CDR3 protein results from TCRdb running MiXCR on the reads. The sample carries some 480,000 distinct CDR3 sequences, more than 30% recorded once. Sequencing used cultured PBMCs, obtained from culture after CMV antigen stimulation. All receptors come from a human donor in good health (CMV status not recorded). Some clones in this sample may be carry-over from other donors' samples.

The chain employs TRBV28 and TRBJ1-2; possibly TRBD1 for D (5 bases). Trimming removed 4 bases at V and 8 bases at J, with 17 bases between. Germline values: CDR1 MDHEN, CDR2 SYDVKM. The CDR3 runs 14 residues. CDR3 amino acids: CASSWDLLSGGYTF. The CDR3 DNA follows: TGTGCCAGCAGTTGGGACCTCCTTAGTGGGGGCTACACCTTC.

This clonotype has a handful of counts. The chain recombines TRBV2 with TRBJ2-1; D is unclear. V was shortened by 4 bases and J by 8 bases, with 6 bases between the two germline ends. This CDR3 region has 11 residues. Germline loops: CDR1 SNHLY, CDR2 FYNNEI. The CDR3 is CASSGVYEQFF. The CDR3 DNA reads as TGTGCCAGCAGTGGAGTATATGAGCAGTTCTTC.

This rearrangement joins TRBV27 to TRBJ1-2; 8 nucleotides align to TRBD1. J was trimmed by 8 bases and V by 2 bases; bases with no gene match: 10. Germline loops: CDR1 MNHEY, CDR2 SMNVEV (reference sequence). The CDR3 runs to 15 residues. CDR3 nucleotides: TGTGCCAGCAGTTTAACCCCCGGACAGGGTAGCGGCTACACCTTC. Amino acids: CASSLTPGQGSGYTF.

V and J are TRBV7-1 and TRBJ1-5; possibly TRBD1 for D (5 bases). TRBV7-1 is an open reading frame, and its role is uncertain. Trimming left V 3 bases short and J 4 bases short, with 13 bases between. The CDR3 runs 15 residues. The CDR3: CASSSPGPDNQPQHF. The CDR3 DNA is TGTGCCAGCAGCTCCCCGGGGCCAGATAATCAGCCCCAGCATTTT.

The chain has TRBV19 and TRBJ2-2, with unresolved D. The ends were cut back, 4 bases at V and 4 bases at J, with 22 bases in the middle. From germline, CDR1 is LNHDA and CDR2 SQIVND (reference sequence). The CDR3 is 18 amino acids. CDR3 protein: CASSRLLNLQRATGELFF. The DNA for the CDR3 is TGTGCCAGTAGTAGATTATTAAACCTCCAGAGAGCCACCGGGGAGCTGTTTTTT.